This is a list of T cell receptor beta chains from one sample in a study of T-cell memory formation after mild COVID-19. TCRdb analysed the 5' RACE reads with MiXCR anew, one entry per CDR3 protein. The sample consists of 150,000 to 200,000 distinct CDR3 sequences, 16% of them appearing once. Sample: PBMCs or a T cell subset sorted from them (not recorded which). All receptors come from an adult woman who had mild COVID-19 (a few samples of this study predate the infection). Cell type and time point are not known. Both conserved end residues are trimmed from each CDR3. Each record gives: CDR3 length, V gene, J gene, CDR3 protein.

13,TRBV24-1,TRBJ2-3,ATSGAGASTDTQY
10,TRBV3-1,TRBJ2-1,ASSQGGRAPF
12,TRBV7-2,TRBJ2-1,ASSLDSGTNEQF
15,TRBV2,TRBJ2-3,ASSDTGADPSTDTQY
14,TRBV12-3/TRBV12-4,TRBJ1-5,ASSFGGTGGNQPQH
12,TRBV27,TRBJ2-7,ASSLGQFSYEQY
12,TRBV12-3/TRBV12-4,TRBJ2-2,ASRGTANTGELF
14,TRBV4-2,TRBJ1-1,ASSQAYRADATEAF
15,TRBV4-2,TRBJ2-3,ASSRTKRERGTDTQY
11,TRBV29-1,TRBJ2-7,SVVAGVPYEQY
10,TRBV20-1,TRBJ2-5,SARTSQETQY
12,TRBV27,TRBJ2-7,ASSLVWGSYEQY
12,TRBV29-1,TRBJ2-2,SAWGSSNTGELF
10,TRBV20-1,TRBJ1-6,SARTGDSPLH
12,TRBV11-2,TRBJ2-7,ASSRQAGAVGQY
11,TRBV5-1,TRBJ2-7,ASSVDSAYEQY
13,TRBV7-6,TRBJ2-1,ASSLRVAVDDEQF
13,TRBV6-6,TRBJ2-2,ASRRDRASTGELF